This TCR beta chain was recovered during a study of blood T cells in healthy people across ages. Study overall: Template switching captured about one barcoded beta molecule per two T cells. Points from the study as a whole: Roughly linearly, TCR beta diversity per million T cells fell as age increased.

With respect to this clonotype: The antigen is undetermined.

Combining a sample-barcoded 5' primer with a J-beta primer mix, a second PCR ran for 7 to 11 cycles. Using its own MiXCR run on the 5' RACE reads, TCRdb lists one record per CDR3 protein. There are about 1.4 million distinct CDR3 sequences in the sample; 55% to 75% occur only once, and 6.5% to 8.5% lies in the top ten. What was sequenced was blood. The sequence was obtained from a man in his late teens or twenties in good health.

This CDR3 is CASSSTGWPSYEQYF. The CDR3 bases are TGTGCCAGCAGCTCTACAGGGTGGCCCTCCTACGAGCAGTACTTC. V usage is TRBV7-6 and J usage is TRBJ2-7, with D possibly TRBD1 on 6 matching bases. V was clipped by 4 bases and J by 0 bases, with 13 bases between them. This CDR3 comprises 15 residues. CDR1 and CDR2 from the germline V gene are SGHVS and FNYEAQ.